This T cell receptor beta chain is from a study of beta chain features in type 1 diabetes (dated by TCRdb to 2017 to 2018). Broadly, across the study: Patients and healthy donors did not differ in mean age, gender distribution, total cell number or subset yield. A total of roughly 99,000,000 sorted cells were examined across all samples, and the number of cells per subset was strongly correlated with RNA yield. Regulatory and stem cell-like memory subsets were obtained from only 8 patients and roughly 8 healthy donors, while naive and central memory subsets were obtained from all 30 or so donors. The study compared TCRB repertoires of sorted circulating CD4+ T cell subsets between recently diagnosed type 1 diabetes patients and matched healthy donors.

The paper as a whole reports these results and caveats: A moderate but significant shortening of TCRB CDR3 length was observed in type 1 diabetes patients in all four CD4+ subsets. Shorter templates might be favored by PCR, yet because patient and control samples were amplified and corrected together, any such skew would affect both groups equally. At VDJ recombination sites, type 1 diabetes patients had fewer insertions and more deleted nucleotides, which implies abnormalities in thymic rearrangement. Because the HLA sub-analyses included only small numbers of individuals, any influence of HLA type on TCRB rearrangement was left unresolved. Naive, central memory and regulatory TCRB repertoires appeared to be more alike among patients than among healthy donors. Because cDNA was sequenced instead of genomic DNA, activated cells with high expression could be over-represented, although the groups did not differ in activation or CD3 levels.

A single peripheral blood draw of about 116 mL on average was collected from each donor into heparinised tubes. Naive, central memory, regulatory and stem cell-like memory CD4+ T cells were sorted on a BD FACSAria II using a panel including CD45RO, CCR7, CD25, CD127, CD95 and CD27. All sorted populations exceeded 95% purity. PBMCs were isolated right away by Lymphoprep density gradient centrifugation and were stained directly, without culture. So that batch effects would be minimized, each experiment stained and sorted samples in pairs, pairing one healthy donor with one patient. The entire amount of isolated RNA was reverse transcribed using the High Capacity cDNA Reverse Transcription Kit, so the sequenced TCRB transcripts were expressed ones. Deep immunoSEQ sequencing was performed on naive, central memory and regulatory T cell samples, with an average of about 4 million total reads per sample. Sorted cells were lysed in RLT buffer, and RNA was extracted using DNase-treated RNeasy Micro or Mini kits according to cell number. To prevent cross-contamination, each cell subset was processed individually, whereas patient and healthy donor samples were processed jointly. TCRB sequences were amplified from cDNA with the immunoSEQ multiplex PCR, producing 87-bp fragments spanning the CDR3 region. Sequencing of the amplicons was done on the Illumina HiSeq platform. Per the source publication's procedure: Synthetic template baselines were used to correct PCR bias computationally, reads within Hamming distance 2 were collapsed, and singletons that could not be merged were discarded. Reads were aligned against IMGT so that V, D and J genes, CDR3 length and insertions or deletions at six rearrangement sites could be assigned. Within each subset, clonotype counts were normalized to the number of sorted cells before true diversity and Gini coefficients were calculated with the tcR R package. Repertoire sharing was quantified using the overlap coefficient calculated on TCRB nucleotide sequences. Out-of-frame TCRB sequences from naive cells were analyzed as a proxy for the pre-selection repertoire. The source is immuneACCESS, and TCRdb retained only in-frame sequences with V and J called. Part of the clones is not carried over; for the studies checked, unresolved V genes explain less than half of this, and the remainder is unexplained. The DNA was the basis for D and trimming; V, J and clone size are from that table. The sample profile shows more than 550,000 clones; more than 13% of them were found once. The ten largest clones add up to 0.04% of the sample.

Sequences SNHLY (CDR1) and FYNNEI (CDR2) are obtained from the germline V gene. The CDR3, cysteine through phenylalanine, is 14 amino acids long. This entry keeps only the CDR3 DNA: 42 bases, framed from base 1. After removal of 4 bases from V and 8 bases from J, the junction retains 8 bases not matched to a gene. This clone was seen a handful of times. Its antigen specificity is not known. The record has no base qualities; no much larger clone is one base away. Rearrangement joined TRBV2 to TRBJ1-2; a stretch of 9 junction bases matches TRBD1. Material for sequencing was naive CD4+ T cells from blood. The sample's cell subset or site label, in plain terms: true naive CD4+ T cells. This sequence was found in a young man with type 1 diabetes. The DNA is as follows: TGTGCCAGCAGTGCAAAACAGGGGGCGCTCGGCTACACCTTC. This sequence encodes CASSAKQGALGYTF.